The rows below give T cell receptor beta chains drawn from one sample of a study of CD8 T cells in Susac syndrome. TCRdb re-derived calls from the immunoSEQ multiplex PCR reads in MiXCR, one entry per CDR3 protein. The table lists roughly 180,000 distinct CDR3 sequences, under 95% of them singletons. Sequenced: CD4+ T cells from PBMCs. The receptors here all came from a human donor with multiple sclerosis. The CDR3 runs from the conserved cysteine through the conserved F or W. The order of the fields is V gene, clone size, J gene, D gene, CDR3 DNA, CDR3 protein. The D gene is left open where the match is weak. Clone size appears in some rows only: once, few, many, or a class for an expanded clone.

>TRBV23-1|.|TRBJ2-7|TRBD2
TGCGCCAGCAGTCAGCCACCTAGCGGGAGATGGGGTGAGCAGTACTTC
CASSQPPSGRWGEQYF
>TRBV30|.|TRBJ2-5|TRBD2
TGTGCCTGGACGACCGGGACTAGCGGGGGAAAAGAGACCCAGTACTTC
CAWTTGTSGGKETQYF
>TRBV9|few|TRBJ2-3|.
TGTGCCAGCAGCGTCGGGGTTAAAGCCGGAGATACGCAGTATTTT
CASSVGVKAGDTQYF
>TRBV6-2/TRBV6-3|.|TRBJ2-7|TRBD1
TGTGCCAGCAGTCGGACAGGGGGCCACGAGCAGTACTTC
CASSRTGGHEQYF
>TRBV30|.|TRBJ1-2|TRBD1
TGTGCCTGGCTACAGGGGATTTGGAGTGGCTACACCTTC
CAWLQGIWSGYTF
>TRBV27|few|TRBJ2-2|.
TGTGCCAGCAGGGGCACCGCGAACACCGGGGAGCTGTTTTTT
CASRGTANTGELFF
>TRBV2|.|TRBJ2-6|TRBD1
TGTGCCAGCACCAGGACAGGGGTCTTTTCTGGGGCCAACGTCCTGACTTTC
CASTRTGVFSGANVLTF
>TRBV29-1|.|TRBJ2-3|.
TGCAGCGTTGACGGGGAGCAGGGTTCAGATACGCAGTATTTT
CSVDGEQGSDTQYF
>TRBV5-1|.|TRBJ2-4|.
TGCGCCAGCAGCCAACCGGGCAAAAACATTCAGTACTTC
CASSQPGKNIQYF
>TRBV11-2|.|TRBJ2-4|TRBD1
TGTGCCAGCAGCACGGCGGCGTGGGACAGGCTCAAAAACATTCAGTACTTC
CASSTAAWDRLKNIQYF
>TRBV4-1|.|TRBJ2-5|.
TGCGTCAGCAGCCAAGTATCCGCTCCGGAGACCCAGTACTTC
CVSSQVSAPETQYF
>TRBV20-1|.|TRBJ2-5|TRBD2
TGCAGTGCTAGAGAGCTAGCGGAAGAGACCCAGTACTTC
CSARELAEETQYF
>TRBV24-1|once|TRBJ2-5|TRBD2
TGTGCCACCAGTGATTTGCCGGCGGGAGGGCCACGAGAGACCCAGTACTTC
CATSDLPAGGPRETQYF
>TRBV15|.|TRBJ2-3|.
TGTGCCACCAGAATCAACAGGGACGATACGCAGTATTTT
CATRINRDDTQYF
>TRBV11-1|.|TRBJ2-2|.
TGTGCCAGCAGCTTACTGGACACCGGGGATCTGTTTTTT
CASSLLDTGDLFF
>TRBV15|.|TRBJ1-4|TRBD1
TGTGCCACCAACCTCGGGACAGGGGATAGGGAAAAACTGTTTTTT
CATNLGTGDREKLFF
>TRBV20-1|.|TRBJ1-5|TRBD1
TGCAGTGCTAGAGAGGGACAGGGGGAAGCGGTATGGGATCAGCCCCAGCATTTT
CSAREGQGEAVWDQPQHF
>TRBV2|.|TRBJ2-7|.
TGTGCCAGCAGTTCACTACTCGAGCAGTACTTC
CASSSLLEQYF
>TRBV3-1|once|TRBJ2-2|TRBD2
TGTGCCAGCAGCCAAGATTACAAAGGGACTAGCGACAGTACCGGGGAGCTGTTTTTT
CASSQDYKGTSDSTGELFF
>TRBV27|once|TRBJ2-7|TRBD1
TGTGCCAGTGCCATCCGGGACAGATACTCCTACGAGCAGTACTTC
CASAIRDRYSYEQYF
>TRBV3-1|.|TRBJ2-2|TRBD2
TGTGCCAGCAGCCAGACTGGACTAGAAAAGCTGTTTTTT
CASSQTGLEKLFF
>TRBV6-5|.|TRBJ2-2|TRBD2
TGTGCCAGCAGTTCTCCAGCGGGGGGGCTACCCGGGGAGCTGTTTTTT
CASSSPAGGLPGELFF
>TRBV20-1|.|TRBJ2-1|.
TGCAGTGCTCCCCGGGACTTATACAATGAGCAGTTCTTC
CSAPRDLYNEQFF
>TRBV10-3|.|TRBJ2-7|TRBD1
TGTGCCATCAGGGAAAACAGGGGCGCTGTTTACGAGCAGTACTTC
CAIRENRGAVYEQYF
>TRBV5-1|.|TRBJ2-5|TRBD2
TGCGCCAGCAGCCAGGGGCTAGCGGGGGCAAAAGAGACCCAGTACTTC
CASSQGLAGAKETQYF
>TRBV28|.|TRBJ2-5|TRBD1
TGTGCCAGCACTGGACAGGGGATTGGGACCCAGTACTTC
CASTGQGIGTQYF
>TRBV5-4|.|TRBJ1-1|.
TGTGCCAGACCCTGCTGCGCTTACGGCAGGGACACTGAAGCTTTCTTT
CARPCCAYGRDTEAFF
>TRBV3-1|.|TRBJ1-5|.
TGTGCCAGCAGCACTCGGGGCCCCAATCAGCCCCAGCATTTT
CASSTRGPNQPQHF
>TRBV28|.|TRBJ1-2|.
TGTGCCAGCAGGGGTGGGGCAGGGCAAGGCTACACCTTC
CASRGGAGQGYTF
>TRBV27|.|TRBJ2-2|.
TGTGCCAGCAGCCACTGGAACACCGGGGAGCTGTTTTTT
CASSHWNTGELFF
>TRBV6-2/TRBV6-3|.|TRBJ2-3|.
TGTGCCACAGCTACAGCCTCGCCACACACAGATACGCAGTATTTT
CATATASPHTDTQYF
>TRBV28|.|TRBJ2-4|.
TGTGCCAGCAGTGTCGGGGGCCCGGAGGGGCACATTCAGTACTTC
CASSVGGPEGHIQYF
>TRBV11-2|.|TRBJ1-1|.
TGTGCCAGCAGACCCCATTTCCCCGGCACTGAAGCTTTCTTT
CASRPHFPGTEAFF
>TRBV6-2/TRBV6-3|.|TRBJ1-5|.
TGTGCCAGCAGTTACGGGAGTTATAGCAATCAGCCCCAGCATTTT
CASSYGSYSNQPQHF
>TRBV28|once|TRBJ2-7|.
TGTGCCAGCAGTTCACCATCGGCGGCGGGTTACGAGCAGTACTTC
CASSSPSAAGYEQYF
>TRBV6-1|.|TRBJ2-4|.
TGTGCCAGCACTTTGGCAGAGGACATTCAGTACTTC
CASTLAEDIQYF
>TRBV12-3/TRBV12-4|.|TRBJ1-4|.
TGTGCCAGCAGTTTACAGGAAAAACTGTTTTTT
CASSLQEKLFF